The clone carrying this T cell receptor beta chain was detected once. Its antigen is still unknown. The data belong to a study of radiotherapy plus CTLA-4 blockade in lung cancer. Sequenced by immunoSEQ multiplex PCR; TCRdb stores in-frame clones only, minus some. Found here are 30,000 to 40,000 clones, around 83% of them singletons; the top ten hold 5.8%. The V and J ends lost 0 bases and 6 bases, in that order; junction bases with no gene match: 4. The length of the CDR3 is 17 residues. Germline V gene sequence: CDR1 LNHNV, CDR2 YYDKDF (reference sequence). Study results and limitations: Once radiotherapy plus ipilimumab had been given, TCR clones derived from tumor expanded in blood.

The chain joins TRBV15 to TRBJ2-2; TRBD2 agrees at 13 bases. This specimen was peripheral blood, taken from a patient treated with radiotherapy plus ipilimumab. The sequence derives from a human donor with non-small cell lung cancer who had stable disease on radiotherapy plus ipilimumab. The CDR3 DNA reads TGTGCCACCAGCAGAGATCCGGGACTAGCGGGGCCCGGGGAGCTGTTTTTT. This codes for CATSRDPGLAGPGELFF.